This T cell receptor (beta chain) was obtained from a study of identical twins. The study, taken as a whole, reports: Model-predicted out-of-frame TCR alpha sharing fell below observed values in monozygotic twins.

Germline CDR1 MNHEY, CDR2 SMNVEV (reference sequence). V lost 5 bases, J lost 9 bases, and 8 bases stayed unmatched. This CDR3 is built from 14 residues. A universal primer site was incorporated via template switching, and the cDNA contained unique molecular identifiers. TCRdb redid the calling of the 5' RACE reads with MiXCR, one entry per CDR3 protein. The table has about 890,000 distinct CDR3 sequences, about 12% seen once. Worth noting for this clonotype: Its specificity is not known.

The sample also formed part of further work on yellow fever vaccine responses in identical twins.

The chain uses TRBV27 and TRBJ2-1; 9 nucleotides agree with TRBD1. The TCR sequence derives from a woman between 18 and 29 years old in good health. Sequencing input: PBMCs. DNA for the CDR3: TGTGCCAGCAGTAAGGACAGGGGAATTGGTGAGCAGTTCTTC. As protein: CASSKDRGIGEQFF.